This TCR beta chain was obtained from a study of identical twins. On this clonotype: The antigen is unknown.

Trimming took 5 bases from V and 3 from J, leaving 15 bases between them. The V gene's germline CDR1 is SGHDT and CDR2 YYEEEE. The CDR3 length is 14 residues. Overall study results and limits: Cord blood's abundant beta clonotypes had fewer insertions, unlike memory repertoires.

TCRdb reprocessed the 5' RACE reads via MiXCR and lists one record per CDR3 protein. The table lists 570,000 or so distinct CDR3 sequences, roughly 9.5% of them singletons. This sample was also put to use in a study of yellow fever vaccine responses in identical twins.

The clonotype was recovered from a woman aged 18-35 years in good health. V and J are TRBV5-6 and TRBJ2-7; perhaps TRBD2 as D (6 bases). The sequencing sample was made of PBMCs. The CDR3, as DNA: TGTGCCAGCAGTACGACTAGAGGGCACTACGAGCAGTACTTC. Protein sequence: CASSTTRGHYEQYF.